Listed below are T cell receptor beta chains from one sample, sequenced in a study of blood T cells in healthy people across ages. MiXCR, applied by TCRdb to the 5' RACE reads, yields one record per CDR3 protein. The sample holds 1,500,000 or so distinct CDR3 sequences; roughly 59% are singletons and the top ten take over 5.5%. The specimen was blood. Receptors were obtained from a man aged 18 to 30 in good health. CDR3s leave out the opening cysteine and the closing phenylalanine or tryptophan. D genes are given only for firm matches.

CDR3: ASSQVAGEKSSTDTQY
D: TRBD2
J: TRBJ2-3
V: TRBV3-1

CDR3: ASSRGLTDNEQF
D: TRBD1
J: TRBJ2-1
V: TRBV6-5

CDR3: ASSHYGRQGSTDTQY
D: TRBD1
J: TRBJ2-3
V: TRBV12-3/TRBV12-4

CDR3: ASSAPFGAGNEQF
D: NA
J: TRBJ2-1
V: TRBV7-2

CDR3: ASSLGQSDEKLF
D: TRBD1
J: TRBJ1-4
V: TRBV27

CDR3: ATEGRTISYEQY
D: NA
J: TRBJ2-7
V: TRBV28

CDR3: ASRGDRETYEQY
D: TRBD1
J: TRBJ2-7
V: TRBV12-3/TRBV12-4

CDR3: ASSQDQDSNTEAF
D: NA
J: TRBJ1-1
V: TRBV4-1

CDR3: ASSRPGPYSSYNEQF
D: NA
J: TRBJ2-1
V: TRBV7-9

CDR3: ASSMGDWGYEQY
D: NA
J: NA
V: TRBV21-1

CDR3: ASSTASGGLNSPLH
D: NA
J: TRBJ1-6
V: TRBV6-5

CDR3: ASSLDRGVHEQY
D: TRBD1
J: TRBJ2-7
V: TRBV28

CDR3: ASSQVRGGGDTQY
D: TRBD2
J: TRBJ2-3
V: TRBV4-2

CDR3: ASSLGQSTQY
D: NA
J: TRBJ2-3
V: TRBV7-9

CDR3: ATSDPTSGVNEQF
D: TRBD2
J: TRBJ2-1
V: TRBV24-1